This T cell receptor beta chain emerged from a study of cytomegalovirus exposure and HLA in healthy donors. Points from the study as a whole: Several of the most significant clusters appeared linked to common viral pathogens, based on a later analysis.

The PCR was carried out with 60 Vbeta primers and 13 Jbeta primers. Measured with immunoSEQ multiplex PCR; TCRdb has only the in-frame clones, and not every one. This sample has about 220,000 clones, with 60% to 80% found just once. Concerning this clone itself: Its antigen is unidentified. Other DNA variants within this sample encode the same CDR3.

The receptor comes from a woman in her twenties or thirties in good health and CMV-seronegative. Sample: PBMCs.

CDR3 region: CASSLRGSYNEQFF. For the CDR3, the DNA is TGCGCCAGCAGCTTGAGGGGGTCCTACAATGAGCAGTTCTTC. The chain recombines TRBV5-1 with TRBJ2-1, with a weak D call TRBD1 (6 bases). Germline V lookup: CDR1 SGHRS, CDR2 YFSETQ. V shed 1 base and J shed 1 base, with 6 bases lying between them. CDR3 size: 14 residues.